Sequencing of this TCR beta chain was carried out in a study of cytomegalovirus exposure and HLA in healthy donors. The CDR3 consists of 15 residues. Germline V gene sequence: CDR1 SGHTA, CDR2 FQGTGA. The J segment lost 2 bases and the V segment lost 2 bases, leaving 2 bases of the junction unmatched. In the PCR, 60 Vbeta and 13 Jbeta primers were used. The data were produced by immunoSEQ multiplex PCR, yet TCRdb's version contains in-frame clones alone and is incomplete. The sample carries about 100,000 clones, 81% recorded once. Overall study results and limits: Testing in vitro showed a few CMV-associated chains specific for CMV antigens.

About this clone itself: No antigen is known for it.

The TCR originated in a woman in her 70s in good health and CMV-seropositive. Input material: PBMCs. The V and J genes are TRBV7-3 and TRBJ2-1; 8 bases match TRBD2. As DNA, the CDR3 is TGTGCCAGCAGCTTAGCGGGAGGTGCCTACAATGAGCAGTTCTTC. Protein: CASSLAGGAYNEQFF.